These T cell receptor beta chains were read from a single sample in a study of blood T cell repertoires in COVID-19. Profiled with immunoSEQ multiplex PCR; TCRdb holds only in-frame clones, not every one. The data hold about 47,000 clones, with about 88% observed a single time. What was sequenced was peripheral blood. Every receptor here comes from a man in his forties or fifties with acute or convalescent COVID-19. Each CDR3 is given with its conserved first and last residue. The D gene is left open where the match is weak. Clone size is not always given. Where it is, it says once, few, many or a class for expanded clones.

size: .
V: TRBV2
D: .
J: TRBJ1-2
CDR3: CASSEAGQGYGYTF
DNA: TGTGCCAGCAGTGAAGCCGGGCAGGGCTATGGCTACACCTTC

size: .
V: TRBV5-3
D: .
J: TRBJ1-1
CDR3: CARSPEAENTEAFF
DNA: TGTGCCAGAAGCCCTGAGGCGGAGAACACTGAAGCTTTCTTT

size: .
V: TRBV10-3
D: TRBD2
J: TRBJ2-3
CDR3: CAIGLAGTTSTDTQYF
DNA: TGTGCCATCGGGCTAGCGGGGACTACTAGCACAGATACGCAGTATTTT

size: once
V: TRBV20-1
D: .
J: TRBJ1-4
CDR3: CSAIRGQALFF
DNA: TGCAGTGCCATAAGAGGGCAGGCACTGTTTTTT

size: .
V: TRBV6-5
D: .
J: TRBJ2-7
CDR3: CASRVDRSPYEQYF
DNA: TGTGCCAGCAGGGTCGACAGGTCCCCCTACGAGCAGTACTTC

size: .
V: TRBV24-1
D: TRBD1
J: TRBJ2-5
CDR3: CATPGQGQETQYF
DNA: TGTGCCACCCCTGGACAGGGTCAAGAGACCCAGTACTTC

size: .
V: TRBV5-4
D: .
J: TRBJ2-3
CDR3: CASSLEGTDTQYF
DNA: TGTGCCAGCAGCCTAGAGGGCACAGATACGCAGTATTTT

size: .
V: TRBV11-2
D: .
J: TRBJ1-1
CDR3: CASSLILEAFF
DNA: TGTGCCAGCAGCTTAATTCTTGAAGCTTTCTTT

size: .
V: TRBV6-5
D: TRBD1
J: TRBJ2-2
CDR3: CASNPQGPNTGELFF
DNA: TGTGCCAGCAACCCACAGGGGCCGAACACCGGGGAGCTGTTTTTT

size: once
V: TRBV5-1
D: .
J: TRBJ1-2
CDR3: CASSSGSNYGYTF
DNA: TGCGCCAGCAGCTCCGGTAGTAACTATGGCTACACCTTC

size: .
V: TRBV28
D: TRBD1
J: TRBJ2-1
CDR3: CASRGQGLEYYEQFF
DNA: TGTGCCAGCAGAGGACAGGGGCTAGAATATTATGAGCAGTTCTTC

size: .
V: TRBV19
D: .
J: TRBJ2-5
CDR3: CASALGGQETQYF
DNA: TGTGCCAGTGCCTTAGGGGGCCAAGAGACCCAGTACTTC

size: .
V: TRBV6-1
D: .
J: TRBJ1-2
CDR3: CASSEGENRYGYTF
DNA: TGTGCCAGCAGTGAAGGTGAGAACAGATATGGCTACACCTTC

size: .
V: TRBV7-9
D: TRBD2
J: TRBJ2-5
CDR3: CASSLTSGAWTQYF
DNA: TGTGCCAGCAGCCTGACTAGCGGGGCCTGGACCCAGTACTTC

size: .
V: TRBV27
D: TRBD1
J: TRBJ1-2
CDR3: CASRFTGGGYGYTF
DNA: TGTGCCAGCAGGTTCACAGGGGGGGGCTATGGCTACACCTTC

size: few
V: TRBV6-2/TRBV6-3
D: TRBD2
J: TRBJ2-7
CDR3: CASSAGLAGGYEQYF
DNA: TGTGCCAGCAGTGCCGGACTAGCTGGGGGCTACGAGCAGTACTTC

size: .
V: TRBV30
D: TRBD1
J: TRBJ2-7
CDR3: CAWSTGGAINEQYF
DNA: TGTGCCTGGAGTACAGGGGGCGCAATAAACGAGCAGTACTTC

size: .
V: TRBV11-3
D: .
J: TRBJ2-5
CDR3: CASSLGRGAETQYF
DNA: TGTGCCAGCAGCCTGGGGCGGGGAGCAGAGACCCAGTACTTC

size: .
V: TRBV2
D: .
J: TRBJ2-7
CDR3: CASGQSEQYF
DNA: TGTGCCAGCGGACAATCCGAGCAGTACTTC

size: .
V: TRBV24-1
D: TRBD1
J: TRBJ1-5
CDR3: CATSDCRTGKFICQPQHF
DNA: TGTGCCACCAGTGATTGTCGGACAGGGAAGTTTATTTGTCAGCCCCAGCATTTT

size: .
V: TRBV6-4
D: TRBD2
J: TRBJ2-3
CDR3: CASSDSGTSGTDTQYF
DNA: TGTGCCAGCAGTGACTCCGGGACTAGCGGCACAGATACGCAGTATTTT

size: .
V: TRBV5-1
D: .
J: TRBJ2-5
CDR3: CASSAGQGGETQYF
DNA: TGCGCCAGCAGCGCCGGACAGGGAGGGGAGACCCAGTACTTC

size: .
V: TRBV18
D: TRBD1
J: TRBJ2-2
CDR3: CASSIGTGGTGELFF
DNA: TGTGCCAGCTCCATCGGGACAGGGGGCACCGGGGAGCTGTTTTTT

size: .
V: TRBV3-1/TRBV3-2
D: .
J: TRBJ2-7
CDR3: CASSQETEEQYF
DNA: TGTGCCAGCAGCCAAGAGACTGAAGAGCAGTACTTC

size: .
V: TRBV4-1
D: TRBD1
J: TRBJ1-4
CDR3: CASSKGQGTNEKLFF
DNA: TGCGCCAGCAGCAAGGGACAGGGGACTAATGAAAAACTGTTTTTT

size: .
V: TRBV28
D: .
J: TRBJ2-1
CDR3: CASRTTSYNEQFF
DNA: TGTGCCAGCAGGACGACTAGTTACAATGAGCAGTTCTTC

size: few
V: TRBV19
D: TRBD1
J: TRBJ2-3
CDR3: CASSVDPQGADTQYF
DNA: TGTGCCAGTAGTGTGGACCCCCAGGGGGCAGATACGCAGTATTTT

size: .
V: TRBV6-6
D: TRBD1
J: TRBJ1-6
CDR3: CASSLPGTVNSPLHF
DNA: TGTGCCAGCAGCCTCCCCGGGACAGTTAATTCACCCCTCCACTTT

size: .
V: TRBV12-3/TRBV12-4
D: .
J: TRBJ1-2
CDR3: CASSSLSGYGYTF
DNA: TGTGCCAGCAGTTCCCTAAGTGGTTATGGCTACACCTTC

size: .
V: TRBV7-3
D: .
J: TRBJ1-1
CDR3: CASSQGVDTEAFF
DNA: TGTGCCAGCAGCCAAGGGGTTGACACTGAAGCTTTCTTT

size: .
V: TRBV29-1
D: .
J: TRBJ2-3
CDR3: CSGSREADTQYF
DNA: TGCAGCGGGTCCAGGGAAGCAGATACGCAGTATTTT

size: .
V: TRBV28
D: TRBD2
J: TRBJ2-7
CDR3: CASSDSGRAREQYF
DNA: TGTGCCAGCAGTGATAGCGGGAGGGCGCGGGAGCAGTACTTC

size: .
V: TRBV2
D: .
J: TRBJ1-5
CDR3: CASYWSPRGSNQPQHF
DNA: TGTGCCAGTTATTGGAGCCCCAGGGGTAGCAATCAGCCCCAGCATTTT

size: .
V: TRBV18
D: TRBD2
J: TRBJ2-1
CDR3: CASSPLASGSHEQFF
DNA: TGTGCCAGCTCACCCCTAGCTAGCGGGAGTCATGAGCAGTTCTTC

size: .
V: TRBV19
D: .
J: TRBJ2-3
CDR3: CASSLGLGTDTQYF
DNA: TGTGCCAGTAGCCTGGGACTGGGCACAGATACGCAGTATTTT

size: .
V: TRBV2
D: TRBD2
J: TRBJ2-5
CDR3: CASSGLLAGETQYF
DNA: TGTGCCAGCAGTGGTCTACTAGCGGGAGAGACCCAGTACTTC

size: .
V: TRBV23-1
D: .
J: TRBJ2-7
CDR3: CASRPRGDEQYF
DNA: TGCGCCAGCAGGCCCCGGGGAGACGAGCAGTACTTC

size: .
V: TRBV19
D: TRBD1
J: TRBJ2-3
CDR3: CASSKDRGDTQYF
DNA: TGTGCCAGTAGTAAGGACAGGGGAGATACGCAGTATTTT

size: .
V: TRBV6-1
D: .
J: TRBJ1-3
CDR3: CASSDRAGNTIYF
DNA: TGTGCCAGCAGTGACAGGGCTGGAAACACCATATATTTT

size: once
V: TRBV9
D: .
J: TRBJ1-3
CDR3: CASAESGNTIYF
DNA: TGTGCCAGCGCGGAATCTGGAAACACCATATATTTT

size: few
V: TRBV5-1
D: TRBD1
J: TRBJ2-7
CDR3: CASSSRQGSSYEQYF
DNA: TGCGCCAGCAGCTCCAGACAGGGGAGCTCCTACGAGCAGTACTTC

size: .
V: TRBV27
D: .
J: TRBJ2-7
CDR3: CASSFAGALTEQYF
DNA: TGTGCCAGCAGTTTCGCTGGGGCTTTGACCGAGCAGTACTTC

size: .
V: TRBV19
D: TRBD1
J: TRBJ2-1
CDR3: CASSIGTGGAYNEQFF
DNA: TGTGCCAGTAGTATAGGAACAGGGGGTGCCTACAATGAGCAGTTCTTC

size: .
V: TRBV2
D: TRBD1
J: TRBJ1-3
CDR3: CASRGTGESGNTIYF
DNA: TGTGCCAGCCGCGGGACAGGCGAATCTGGAAACACCATATATTTT

size: once
V: TRBV6-5
D: .
J: TRBJ1-1
CDR3: CASSYKGVAFF
DNA: TGTGCCAGCAGTTACAAGGGGGTAGCTTTCTTT

size: .
V: TRBV3-1/TRBV3-2
D: TRBD2
J: TRBJ2-3
CDR3: CASTAGGLGTDTQYF
DNA: TGTGCCAGCACAGCGGGGGGGCTGGGGACAGATACGCAGTATTTT

size: once
V: TRBV5-4
D: .
J: TRBJ2-7
CDR3: CASSWSLSEQYF
DNA: TGTGCCAGCAGCTGGTCTCTGAGCGAGCAGTACTTC

size: once
V: TRBV9
D: TRBD1
J: TRBJ1-2
CDR3: CASSVYPGTDYGYTF
DNA: TGTGCCAGCAGCGTATACCCCGGGACAGACTATGGCTACACCTTC

size: few
V: TRBV7-8
D: TRBD1
J: TRBJ2-3
CDR3: CASSGRWQGVPDTQYF
DNA: TGTGCCAGCAGCGGTAGATGGCAGGGGGTACCCGATACGCAGTATTTT

size: .
V: TRBV6-6
D: TRBD1
J: TRBJ1-1
CDR3: CASSHGAGGTEAFF
DNA: TGTGCCAGCAGCCATGGGGCAGGGGGCACTGAAGCTTTCTTT

size: once
V: TRBV28
D: TRBD2
J: TRBJ2-1
CDR3: CASSGSGREQFF
DNA: TGTGCCAGCAGTGGAAGCGGGAGGGAGCAGTTCTTC

size: .
V: TRBV29-1
D: .
J: TRBJ1-1
CDR3: CSVSVSEAFF
DNA: TGCAGCGTCTCGGTAAGCGAAGCTTTCTTT

size: .
V: TRBV15
D: TRBD1
J: TRBJ1-5
CDR3: CATSLDPYRGDQPQHF
DNA: TGTGCCACCAGCCTGGACCCTTACAGGGGAGATCAGCCCCAGCATTTT

size: once
V: TRBV7-6
D: TRBD2
J: TRBJ2-5
CDR3: CASSPSGSRGETQYF
DNA: TGTGCCAGCAGCCCAAGCGGGAGCCGGGGAGAGACCCAGTACTTC

size: .
V: TRBV9
D: TRBD1
J: TRBJ1-5
CDR3: CASSGTGLNQPQHF
DNA: TGTGCCAGCAGCGGGACAGGGCTCAATCAGCCCCAGCATTTT